This T cell receptor beta chain was sequenced during a study of OX40 agonist ivuxolimab in advanced cancers. About the research overall: Patients received the agonistic anti-OX40 (CD134) antibody ivuxolimab. Averaging roughly 60 years in age, with a range of roughly 23 to 85, the cohort was around 83% male. Prior therapy, whether anti-PD-1, anti-PD-L1 or anti-CTLA-4, was allowed, and more than 35% had some.

Worth noting for this clone: Its specificity is unknown.

The repertoire was sequenced with immunoSEQ multiplex PCR; TCRdb's copy has only in-frame clones and lacks some. The sample holds about 56,000 clones, about 93% seen once. Germline-derived CDR1 and CDR2 are SQVTM and ANQGSEA. The CDR3 length is 14 residues. V was shortened by 6 bases and J by 5 bases, with 17 bases between the two germline ends. Study results and caveats: Researchers did not determine the expanded peripheral T cells' antigen specificity.

The chain recombines TRBV29-1 with TRBJ2-1; D might be TRBD1 (6 bases). The receptor was isolated from an adult with an advanced solid tumor such as melanoma, head and neck, liver or kidney cancer. The source material was CD4+ or CD8+ T cells sorted from blood, sampled in a trial of the OX40 agonist ivuxolimab. The CDR3 protein is CSVTPQGLNNEQFF. The CDR3 nucleotides read TGCAGCGTGACGCCGCAGGGGTTAAACAATGAGCAGTTCTTC.